The clone carrying this TCR beta chain was observed many times. TCR beta CDR3 sequences were amplified from RNA transcripts. TCR CDR3 regions were first amplified by RT-PCR with HTBI primers. From the multiplex PCR reads, TCRdb called clonotypes with MiXCR, one entry per CDR3 protein. Of a few hundred thousand distinct CDR3 sequences listed, roughly 15% were seen once; the top ten hold about 20%. The data originate from a study of T cells in Graves' hyperthyroidism and ophthalmopathy. The study left out patients who had uncontrolled infection, other autoimmune disease, pregnancy or lactation. Sequenced: blood. This clonotype was obtained from a woman aged 55-70 years with Graves' ophthalmopathy.

CDR3: CASTPSGITRADTQYF. The CDR3 nucleotides read TGTGCCAGCACTCCTAGCGGCATTACCCGGGCAGATACGCAGTATTTT. The V call is TRBV7-6, the J call TRBJ2-3, with 7 nucleotides matching TRBD2. The CDR3 consists of 16 residues. Germline trimming cut 7 bases from V and 4 bases from J; bases unmatched to any gene: 14. Germline-derived CDR1 and CDR2 are SGHVS and FNYEAQ.